The present TCR beta chain was sequenced within a study of T cell responses to AZD1222 COVID-19 vaccine. Study-wide results and limits: Spike-specific TCR repertoires showed rising breadth and depth after two AZD1222 doses. White British donors predominated, females outnumbered males, and clonal diversity was possibly underestimated.

A note on this clone: What it binds is not known.

Profiling relied on immunoSEQ multiplex PCR, and the TCRdb table lists in-frame clones only, not all of them. The data hold fewer than 100,000 clones, with almost 90% observed a single time. Pooling covered second doses at about 4 or about 12 weeks. Germline V lookup: CDR1 SGHRS, CDR2 YFSETQ. V was clipped by 0 bases and J by 1 base, with 11 bases between them. This CDR3 contains 15 residues. The chain is built from TRBV5-1 and TRBJ2-7, with D possibly TRBD2 on 6 matching bases. Sequenced here: peripheral blood, sampled 28 days after the second AZD1222 dose. This TCR was recovered from an adult who received the AZD1222 COVID-19 vaccine. CDR3 coding DNA: TGCGCCAGCAGCTTGGATGGGGGGACGTCCTACGAGCAGTACTTC. Amino acid sequence: CASSLDGGTSYEQYF.